This is a list of T cell receptor beta chains from one sample in a study of T cell responses to AZD1222 COVID-19 vaccine. Profiling relied on immunoSEQ multiplex PCR, and the TCRdb table lists in-frame clones only, not all of them. The profile shows some 150,000 clones, about 90% of them singletons. The input for sequencing was peripheral blood, taken on day 0 of MenACWY control vaccination. The receptors stem from an adult in good health. Both conserved end residues are part of each CDR3. The D gene is left open where the match is weak. Clone size is shown for a subset of rows, as once, few, many or a class of expanded clone.

d_gene,abundance,v_gene,j_gene,CDR3aa,CDR3nt
TRBD2,-,TRBV9,TRBJ2-3,CASSGYTSGDHTQYF,TGTGCCAGCAGCGGGTACACTAGCGGGGACCATACGCAGTATTTT
-,-,TRBV6-2/TRBV6-3,TRBJ2-3,CASSYGDFTDTQYF,TGTGCCAGCAGTTACGGCGACTTCACAGATACGCAGTATTTT
-,-,TRBV28,TRBJ1-2,CASSRDIYGYTF,TGTGCCAGCAGTCGGGACATCTATGGCTACACCTTC
-,-,TRBV6-2/TRBV6-3,TRBJ1-1,CASSYRESPMNTEAFF,TGTGCCAGCAGTTACCGTGAGAGCCCCATGAACACTGAAGCTTTCTTT
-,-,TRBV4-2,TRBJ1-1,CASSQDLFGRTEAFF,TGTGCCAGCAGCCAAGACCTTTTTGGGCGGACTGAAGCTTTCTTT
TRBD1,-,TRBV30,TRBJ1-2,CAWSGQGADYGYTF,TGTGCCTGGAGTGGACAGGGGGCTGACTATGGCTACACCTTC
TRBD1,-,TRBV27,TRBJ2-7,CASRDRAFVYEQYF,TGTGCCAGCAGGGACAGGGCCTTCGTTTACGAGCAGTACTTC
TRBD1,-,TRBV7-2,TRBJ2-7,CASSRPGQESYEQYF,TGTGCCAGCAGCCGCCCGGGACAGGAGTCCTACGAGCAGTACTTC
-,-,TRBV5-1,TRBJ1-6,CASSFLVDNSPLHF,TGCGCCAGCAGTTTCCTAGTCGATAATTCACCCCTCCACTTT
-,-,TRBV13,TRBJ1-2,CASSLGLGRGTLYTF,TGTGCCAGCAGCTTAGGCCTCGGCAGGGGAACTCTCTACACCTTC
-,-,TRBV29-1,TRBJ1-5,CSVSQGSNQPQHF,TGCAGCGTTAGCCAGGGTAGCAATCAGCCCCAGCATTTT
-,-,TRBV6-5,TRBJ1-3,CASRGRGSGNTIYF,TGTGCCAGCAGGGGCAGAGGTTCTGGAAACACCATATATTTT
-,once,TRBV28,TRBJ2-7,CASSSRTVYEQYF,TGTGCCAGCAGTTCGAGGACGGTCTACGAGCAGTACTTC
TRBD1,-,TRBV7-2,TRBJ1-1,CASSLAPTGGEAFF,TGTGCCAGCAGCTTAGCGCCGACAGGGGGTGAAGCTTTCTTT
-,-,TRBV28,TRBJ1-3,CASSLSLGWGASGNTIYF,TGTGCCAGCAGTTTAAGTTTAGGGTGGGGGGCCTCTGGAAACACCATATATTTT
-,-,TRBV19,TRBJ1-2,CATTARTNYGYTF,TGTGCCACCACGGCCAGGACTAACTATGGCTACACCTTC
TRBD1,-,TRBV7-8,TRBJ1-2,CASSQGARGYTF,TGTGCCAGCAGCCAGGGGGCGCGTGGCTACACCTTC
TRBD1,-,TRBV5-1,TRBJ1-2,CASSRGQAEQGGYTF,TGCGCCAGCAGCCGGGGACAGGCGGAACAGGGCGGCTACACCTTC
-,-,TRBV7-3,TRBJ2-3,CASSWAGNTDTQYF,TGTGCCAGCAGCTGGGCGGGGAACACAGATACGCAGTATTTT
-,-,TRBV18,TRBJ1-3,CASSPGGDSGNTIYF,TGTGCCAGCTCACCCGGGGGGGACTCTGGAAACACCATATATTTT
-,-,TRBV11-3,TRBJ2-1,CASSLLAPTYNEQFF,TGTGCCAGCAGCTTACTAGCGCCTACTTACAATGAGCAGTTCTTC
TRBD2,-,TRBV7-6,TRBJ2-5,CASSLGTGGPETQYF,TGTGCCAGCAGCTTAGGGACGGGAGGGCCAGAGACCCAGTACTTC
-,-,TRBV7-3,TRBJ2-1,CASSLSLGGSLTGEQFF,TGTGCCAGCAGCTTATCCCTCGGAGGGAGCTTAACAGGGGAGCAGTTCTTC
-,-,TRBV4-2,TRBJ2-3,CASSQEIGGDVDTQYF,TGTGCCAGCAGCCAGGAAATCGGGGGAGACGTAGATACGCAGTATTTT
-,-,TRBV27,TRBJ1-4,CASSSTRWTNEKLFF,TGTGCCAGCAGTTCCACCCGTTGGACTAATGAAAAACTGTTTTTT